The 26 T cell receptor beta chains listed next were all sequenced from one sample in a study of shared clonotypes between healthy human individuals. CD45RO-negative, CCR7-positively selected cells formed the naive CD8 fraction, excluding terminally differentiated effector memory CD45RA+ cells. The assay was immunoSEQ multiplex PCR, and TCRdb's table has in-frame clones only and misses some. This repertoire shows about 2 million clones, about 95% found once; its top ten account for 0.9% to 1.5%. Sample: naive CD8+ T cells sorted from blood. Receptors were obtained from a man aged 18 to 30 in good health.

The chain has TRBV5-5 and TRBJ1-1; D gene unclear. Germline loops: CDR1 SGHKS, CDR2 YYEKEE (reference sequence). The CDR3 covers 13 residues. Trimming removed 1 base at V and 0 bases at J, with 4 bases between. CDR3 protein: CASSLFLNTEAFF. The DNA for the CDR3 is TGTGCCAGCAGCTTGTTTTTGAACACTGAAGCTTTCTTT.

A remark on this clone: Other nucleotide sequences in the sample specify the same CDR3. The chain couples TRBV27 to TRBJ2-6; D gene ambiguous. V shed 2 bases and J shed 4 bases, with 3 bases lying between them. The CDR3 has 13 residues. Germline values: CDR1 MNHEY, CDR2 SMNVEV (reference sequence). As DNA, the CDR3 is TGTGCCAGCAGTTTAGTCGGGGCCAACGTCCTGACTTTC. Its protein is CASSLVGANVLTF.

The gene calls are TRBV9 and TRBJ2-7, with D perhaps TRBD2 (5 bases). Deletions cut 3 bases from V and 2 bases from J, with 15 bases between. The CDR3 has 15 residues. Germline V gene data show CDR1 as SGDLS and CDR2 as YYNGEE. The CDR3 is CASSAEDGAAYEQYF. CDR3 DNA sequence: TGTGCCAGCAGCGCGGAGGACGGAGCGGCCTACGAGCAGTACTTC.

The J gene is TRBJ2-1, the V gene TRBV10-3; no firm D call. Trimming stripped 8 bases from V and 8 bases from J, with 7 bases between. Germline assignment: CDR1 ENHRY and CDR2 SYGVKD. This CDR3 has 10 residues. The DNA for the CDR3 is TGTGCCATCGGTGGGGATGAGCAGTTCTTC. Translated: CAIGGDEQFF.

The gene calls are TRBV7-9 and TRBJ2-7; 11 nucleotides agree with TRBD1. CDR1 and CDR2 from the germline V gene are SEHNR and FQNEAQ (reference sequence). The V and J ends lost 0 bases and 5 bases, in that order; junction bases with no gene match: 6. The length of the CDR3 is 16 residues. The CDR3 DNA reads TGTGCCAGCAGCTTAGCGGTCGGGACAGGGGGTGACGAGCAGTACTTC. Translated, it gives CASSLAVGTGGDEQYF.

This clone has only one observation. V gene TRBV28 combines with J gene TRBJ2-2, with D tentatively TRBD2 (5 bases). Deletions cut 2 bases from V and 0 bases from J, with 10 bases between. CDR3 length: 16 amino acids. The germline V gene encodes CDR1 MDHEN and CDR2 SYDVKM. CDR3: CASSLKAVTNTGELFF. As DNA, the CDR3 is TGTGCCAGCAGTTTAAAAGCGGTAACGAACACCGGGGAGCTGTTTTTT.

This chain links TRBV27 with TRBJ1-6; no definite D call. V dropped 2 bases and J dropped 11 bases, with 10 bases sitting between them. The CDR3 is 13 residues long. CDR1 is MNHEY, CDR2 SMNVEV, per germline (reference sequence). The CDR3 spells CASSLGARAPLHF. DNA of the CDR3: TGTGCCAGCAGTTTAGGCGCCCGGGCACCCCTCCACTTT.

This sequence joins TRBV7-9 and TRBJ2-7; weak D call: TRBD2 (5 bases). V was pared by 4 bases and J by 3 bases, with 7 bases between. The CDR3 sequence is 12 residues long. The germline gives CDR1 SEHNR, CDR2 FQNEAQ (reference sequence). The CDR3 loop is CASSWENYEQYF. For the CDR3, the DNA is TGTGCCAGCAGCTGGGAGAACTACGAGCAGTACTTC.

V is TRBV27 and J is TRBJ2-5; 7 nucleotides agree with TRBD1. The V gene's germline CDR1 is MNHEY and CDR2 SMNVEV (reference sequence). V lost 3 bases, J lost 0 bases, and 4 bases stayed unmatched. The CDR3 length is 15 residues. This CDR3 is CASSFARGYQETQYF. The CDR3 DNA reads TGTGCCAGCAGTTTCGCCAGGGGGTACCAAGAGACCCAGTACTTC.

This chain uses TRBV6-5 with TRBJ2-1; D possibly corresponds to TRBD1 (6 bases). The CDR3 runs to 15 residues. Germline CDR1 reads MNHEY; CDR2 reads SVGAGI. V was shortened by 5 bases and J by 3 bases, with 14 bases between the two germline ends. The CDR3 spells CASSPQGMVYNEQFF. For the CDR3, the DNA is TGTGCCAGCAGTCCCCAGGGGATGGTCTACAATGAGCAGTTCTTC.

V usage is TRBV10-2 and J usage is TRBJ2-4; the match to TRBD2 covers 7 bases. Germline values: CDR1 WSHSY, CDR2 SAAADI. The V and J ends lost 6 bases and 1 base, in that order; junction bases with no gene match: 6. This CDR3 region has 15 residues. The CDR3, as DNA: TGCGCCAGCAGCCCTGCGGGGGAGGCCAAAAACATTCAGTACTTC. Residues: CASSPAGEAKNIQYF.

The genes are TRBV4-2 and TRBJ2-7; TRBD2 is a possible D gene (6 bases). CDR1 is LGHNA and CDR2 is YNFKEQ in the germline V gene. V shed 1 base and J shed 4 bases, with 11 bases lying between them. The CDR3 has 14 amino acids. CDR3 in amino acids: CASSQVGGGYEQYF. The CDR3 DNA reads TGTGCCAGCAGCCAAGTGGGGGGAGGTTACGAGCAGTACTTC.

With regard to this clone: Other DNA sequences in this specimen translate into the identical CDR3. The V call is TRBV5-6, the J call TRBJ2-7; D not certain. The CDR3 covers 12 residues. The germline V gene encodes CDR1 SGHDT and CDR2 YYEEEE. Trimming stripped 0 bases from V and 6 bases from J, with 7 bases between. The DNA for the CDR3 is TGTGCCAGCAGCTTGGGAGACGGCGAGCAGTACTTC. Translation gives CASSLGDGEQYF.

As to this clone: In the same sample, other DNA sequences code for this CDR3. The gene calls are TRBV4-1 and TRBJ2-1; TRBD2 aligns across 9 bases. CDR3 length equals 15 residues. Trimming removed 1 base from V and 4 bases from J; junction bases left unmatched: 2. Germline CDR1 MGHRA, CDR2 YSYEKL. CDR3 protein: CASSQGLADYNEQFF. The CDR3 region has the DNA TGCGCCAGCAGCCAAGGACTAGCGGATTACAATGAGCAGTTCTTC.

The CDR3 DNA is TGCAGCGTTGAAATCCCCGGACAAATCGGAGAGACCCAGTACTTC. It specifies CSVEIPGQIGETQYF. V usage is TRBV29-1 and J usage is TRBJ2-5; D perhaps matches TRBD1 (5 bases). The CDR3 loop spans 15 amino acids. CDR1 and CDR2 from the germline V gene are SQVTM and ANQGSEA. The ends were cut back, 2 bases at V and 4 bases at J, with 17 bases in the middle.

This CDR3 reads CASSLVLGAYEQYF. CDR3 nucleotides: TGTGCCAGCAGCTTAGTACTGGGGGCCTACGAGCAGTACTTC. The rearrangement uses TRBV7-9 and TRBJ2-7; the D gene could be TRBD1 or TRBD2 (5 bases each). Deletions cut 1 base from V and 2 bases from J, with 9 bases between. The germline V gene has CDR1 SEHNR and CDR2 FQNEAQ (reference sequence). CDR3 size: 14 residues.

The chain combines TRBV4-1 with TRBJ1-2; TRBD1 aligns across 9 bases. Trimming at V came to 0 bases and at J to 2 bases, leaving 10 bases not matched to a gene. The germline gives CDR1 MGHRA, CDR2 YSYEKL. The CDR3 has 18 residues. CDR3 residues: CASSQESGTGFSNYGYTF. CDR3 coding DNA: TGCGCCAGCAGCCAAGAGTCCGGGACAGGGTTTTCCAACTATGGCTACACCTTC.

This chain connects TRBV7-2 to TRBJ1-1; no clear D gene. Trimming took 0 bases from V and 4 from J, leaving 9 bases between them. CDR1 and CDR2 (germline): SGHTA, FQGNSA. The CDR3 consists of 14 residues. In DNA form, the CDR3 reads TGTGCCAGCAGCTTAGCTCCGGGAGGCACTGAAGCTTTCTTT. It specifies CASSLAPGGTEAFF.

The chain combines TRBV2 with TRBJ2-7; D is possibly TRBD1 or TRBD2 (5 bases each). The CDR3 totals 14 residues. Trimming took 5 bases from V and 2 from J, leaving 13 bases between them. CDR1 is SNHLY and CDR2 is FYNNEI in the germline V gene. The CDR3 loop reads CASSSGDRAYEQYF. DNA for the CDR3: TGTGCCAGCAGTAGTGGGGACCGAGCCTACGAGCAGTACTTC.

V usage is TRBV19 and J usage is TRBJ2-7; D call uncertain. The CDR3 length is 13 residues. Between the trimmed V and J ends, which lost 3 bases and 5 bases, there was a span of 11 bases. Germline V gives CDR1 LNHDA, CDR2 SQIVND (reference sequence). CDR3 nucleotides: TGTGCCAGTAGTATCGCCGGGCCCGACGAGCAGTACTTC. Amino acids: CASSIAGPDEQYF.

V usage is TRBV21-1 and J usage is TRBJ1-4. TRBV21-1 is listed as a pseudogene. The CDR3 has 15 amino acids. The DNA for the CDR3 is TGTGCCAGCAGCAAAGAGAGGCCAGTCCATGAAAAACTGTTTTTT. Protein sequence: CASSKERPVHEKLFF.

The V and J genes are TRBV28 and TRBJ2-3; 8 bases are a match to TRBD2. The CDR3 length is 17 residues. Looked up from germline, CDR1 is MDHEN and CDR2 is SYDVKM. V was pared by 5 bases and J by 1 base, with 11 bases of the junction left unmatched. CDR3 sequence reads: CASSTTRGGPRTDTQYF. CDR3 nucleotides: TGTGCCAGCAGTACCACTCGGGGGGGGCCACGCACAGATACGCAGTATTTT.

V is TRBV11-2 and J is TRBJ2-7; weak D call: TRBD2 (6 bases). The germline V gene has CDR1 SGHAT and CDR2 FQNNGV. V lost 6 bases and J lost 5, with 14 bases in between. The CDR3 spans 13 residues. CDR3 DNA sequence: TGTGCCAGCAGTCCGACTAGTTCCCACGAGCAGTACTTC. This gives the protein CASSPTSSHEQYF.

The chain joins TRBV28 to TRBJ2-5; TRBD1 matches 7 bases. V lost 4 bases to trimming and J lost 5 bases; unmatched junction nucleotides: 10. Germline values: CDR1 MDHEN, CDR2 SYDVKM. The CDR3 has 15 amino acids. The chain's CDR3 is CASSWDSEPFETQYF. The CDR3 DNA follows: TGTGCCAGCAGTTGGGACAGTGAACCGTTCGAGACCCAGTACTTC.

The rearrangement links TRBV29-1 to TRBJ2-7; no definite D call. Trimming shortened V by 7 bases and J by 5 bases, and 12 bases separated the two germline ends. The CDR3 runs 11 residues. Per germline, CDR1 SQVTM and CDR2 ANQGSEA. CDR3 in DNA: TGCAGCGCCGAAGGGAACCACGAGCAGTACTTC. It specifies CSAEGNHEQYF.

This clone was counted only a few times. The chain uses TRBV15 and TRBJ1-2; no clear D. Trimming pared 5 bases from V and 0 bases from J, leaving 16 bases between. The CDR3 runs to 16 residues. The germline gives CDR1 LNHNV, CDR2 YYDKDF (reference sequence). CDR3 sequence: CATSGLGSLPNYGYTF. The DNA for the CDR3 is TGTGCCACCAGCGGATTGGGATCGTTGCCTAACTATGGCTACACCTTC. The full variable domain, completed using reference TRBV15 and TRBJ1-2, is DAMVIQNPRYQVTQFGKPVTLSCSQTLNHNVMYWYQQKSSQAPKLLFHYYDKDFNNEADTPDNFQSRRPNTSFCFLDIRSPGLGDTAMYLCATSGLGSLPNYGYTFGSGTRLTVV.